This T cell receptor beta chain comes out of a study of blood T cell repertoires in COVID-19. Study information: The study drew acute and convalescent COVID-19 samples from the United States, Italy and Spain. The analysed material was cDNA or gDNA that came from T cells, B-cell-depleted T cells, or PBMCs.

Some clones are missing from TCRdb's copy, which holds only in-frame ones; the method was immunoSEQ multiplex PCR. Of roughly 260,000 clones in the sample, roughly nine tenths are singletons; the top ten hold 1% to 1.5%. The ends lost 4 bases at V and 6 bases at J; junction bases unmatched: 10. CDR1 is SEHNR and CDR2 is FQNEAQ in the germline V gene (reference sequence). CDR3 size: 16 residues. Participants spanned ages about 18 to 89 years and resided in around 25 US areas. Clinical history reported by participants formed the basis on which cohorts were assigned. The sequence came from a human donor in a cohort exposed to, infected with or recovered from COVID-19 (not recorded which). The donor label of this sample is uncertain. Material for sequencing was PBMCs or T cells enriched from blood (not recorded which). The chain joins TRBV7-9 to TRBJ2-7, with 12 positions matching TRBD1. CDR3 region: CASSYGPGQGASEQYF. As DNA, the CDR3 is TGTGCCAGCAGCTATGGGCCGGGACAGGGGGCGAGCGAGCAGTACTTC.